Each of the 13 T cell receptor beta chains below was sequenced from the same sample in a study of blood T cell repertoires in COVID-19. Some clones are missing from TCRdb's copy, which holds only in-frame ones; the method was immunoSEQ multiplex PCR. Among about 290,000 clones listed, roughly 86% were seen once. The material sequenced was peripheral blood. Receptors originate from a woman in her twenties or thirties with COVID-19, enrolled during active disease.

The chain links TRBV21-1 to TRBJ2-1; the D call TRBD1 from the table was never checked on the DNA. TRBV21-1 is a recognized pseudogene. The CDR3 totals 15 residues. The CDR3 spells CASSTDRRGYNEQFF. CDR3 in DNA: TGTGCCAGCAGCACAGACAGAAGGGGATACAATGAGCAGTTCTTC.

This chain uses TRBV7-9 with TRBJ2-7; 7 bases map to TRBD2. The germline gives CDR1 SEHNR, CDR2 FQNEAQ (reference sequence). V lost 2 bases, J lost 2 bases, and 3 bases stayed unmatched. The CDR3 length is 14 residues. The CDR3 DNA is TGTGCCAGCAGCTTAATAAGCGGGGCCTACGAGCAGTACTTC. Its translation is CASSLISGAYEQYF.

The V and J genes are TRBV27 and TRBJ2-1; 13 positions match TRBD2. This CDR3 region has 17 residues. Germline-derived CDR1 and CDR2 are MNHEY and SMNVEV (reference sequence). J was trimmed by 9 bases and V by 5 bases; bases with no gene match: 13. The CDR3 nucleotides are TGTGCCAGCAGTCTCCTCCCACTAGCGGGGGGGCCTCTTGAGCAGTTCTTC. This codes for CASSLLPLAGGPLEQFF.

The chain recombines TRBV4-1 with TRBJ2-7; TRBD1 matches 7 bases. V was clipped by 4 bases and J by 5 bases; unmatched bases: 5. The CDR3 consists of 13 residues. Per the germline V gene, CDR1 is MGHRA and CDR2 is YSYEKL. CDR3 DNA: TGCGCCAGCAGCCGGAAACAGGGGCACGAGCAGTACTTC. Residues: CASSRKQGHEQYF.

This chain connects TRBV12-3 or TRBV12-4 to TRBJ2-1, with 7 positions matching TRBD2. The trim removed 7 bases at V and 4 bases at J, leaving 4 bases unmatched. The CDR3 is made up of 13 amino acids. In nucleotides, the CDR3 is TGTGCCAGCACCGCGGGGGAATACAATGAGCAGTTCTTC. Encoded protein: CASTAGEYNEQFF.

This chain links TRBV28 with TRBJ2-1; D gene uncertain. The CDR3 loop spans 19 amino acids. Germline CDR1 MDHEN, CDR2 SYDVKM. V was pared by 5 bases and J by 0 bases, with 23 bases between. The CDR3 loop is CASSAPSHEMQRSYNEQFF. The CDR3 DNA reads as TGTGCCAGCAGTGCCCCCTCCCACGAGATGCAGCGCTCCTACAATGAGCAGTTCTTC.

This clone was counted a few times. The CDR3 DNA is TGTGCCTGGAGTATTCAAACAGGGGGCTACACCTTC. This gives the protein CAWSIQTGGYTF. V usage is TRBV30 and J usage is TRBJ1-2, with a tentative D call TRBD1 (6 bases). Germline CDR1 reads GTSNPN; CDR2 reads SVGIG (reference sequence). The CDR3 consists of 12 residues. Trimming took 2 bases from V and 8 from J, leaving 12 bases between them.

The V and J genes are TRBV11-2 and TRBJ2-1; 12 bases match TRBD2. Germline V CDR1 and CDR2: SGHAT, FQNNGV. The CDR3 is 14 amino acids. V gave up 4 bases and J gave up 9 bases; unmatched junction bases: 4. The CDR3 is CASSSLTSGGEQFF. The CDR3 DNA sequence: TGTGCCAGCAGCTCATTGACTAGCGGGGGTGAGCAGTTCTTC.

J is TRBJ1-1 and V is TRBV7-9, with TRBD1 matching over 9 bases. Unmatched junction bases numbered 7, after V lost 5 bases and J lost 3 bases. Germline V CDR1 and CDR2: SEHNR, FQNEAQ (reference sequence). This CDR3 is built from 15 residues. The CDR3 sequence is CASSRRTGVDTEAFF. Written as DNA, the CDR3 is TGTGCCAGCAGCCGGCGGACAGGGGTTGACACTGAAGCTTTCTTT.

The chain uses TRBV19 and TRBJ1-2; D not resolved. Trimming removed 7 bases from V and 6 bases from J, with 15 bases in between. This CDR3 contains 13 residues. From germline, CDR1 is LNHDA and CDR2 SQIVND (reference sequence). The CDR3 region has the DNA TGTGCCAGTACCTTTGGGAGAGATGATGGCTACACCTTC. Its translation: CASTFGRDDGYTF.

This chain uses TRBV27 with TRBJ1-5; 7 nucleotides match TRBD1. CDR1 is MNHEY, CDR2 SMNVEV, per germline (reference sequence). CDR3 length: 14 amino acids. J gave up 5 bases and V 5 bases, and 6 bases lay outside the gene matches. The CDR3, as DNA: TGTGCCAGCAGTCCTTGGGACAGCTATCAGCCCCAGCATTTT. It is translated as CASSPWDSYQPQHF.

The gene calls are TRBV3-1 (or the pseudogene TRBV3-2) and TRBJ1-2, with D tentatively TRBD1 (5 bases). V lost 3 bases to trimming and J lost 8 bases, with 16 bases between them. Germline V lookup: CDR1 LGHDT, CDR2 YNNKEL (reference sequence). The CDR3 length is 14 residues. CDR3 residues: CASSHLMGGRGYTF. CDR3 coding DNA: TGTGCCAGCAGCCACCTCATGGGGGGTCGCGGCTACACCTTC.

This rearrangement joins TRBV4-2 to TRBJ2-7; TRBD1 matches at 10 bases. The CDR3 consists of 15 residues. Germline loops: CDR1 LGHNA, CDR2 YNFKEQ. V lost 1 base to trimming and J lost 0 bases; unmatched junction nucleotides: 0. The CDR3 coding sequence is TGTGCCAGCAGCCAAGGACAGGGGGCCTCCTACGAGCAGTACTTC. Residues: CASSQGQGASYEQYF.